This T cell receptor (beta chain) came from a study of tumor-infiltrating lymphocytes in primary liver carcinoma. General observations from the study: Comparison of CD4+ and CD8+ repertoires was precluded by bulk unsorted samples. For tumor-adjacent and tumor-blood pairs, overlap was less than that seen for tumor region pairs.

Extraction also yielded germline DNA, while blood RNA was obtained from unsorted whole blood. Among the patients, all had chronic HBV infection and none had been treated. Germline V gene data show CDR1 as SGHNT and CDR2 as YENEEA. The CDR3 has 13 residues. Worth noting for this clonotype: Its target is unknown. One junction end does not reproduce the germline sequence, and a read error may be involved.

A primer in the constant region served to generate TCR beta cDNA from about 470 ng of total RNA. Slightly modified ARM-PCR with three nested multiplex PCR rounds yielded TCR beta libraries. With TRBV1-TRBV30 forward primers and a C-beta reverse primer, the first two PCR rounds were run for around 10 cycles each. MiXCR, run by TCRdb on the multiplex PCR reads, gives a single entry per CDR3 protein. The sample includes 320,000 or so distinct CDR3 sequences, more than 55% seen only once; the top ten take 9%. The chain couples TRBV11-3 to TRBJ1-1; D not resolved. The TCR sequence derives from a man aged 35 to 55 with primary liver carcinoma and hepatitis B virus infection. Sequencing was done on a sample of peripheral blood. The CDR3 sequence: CASSLELGTEAFF. In DNA form, the CDR3 reads TGTGCCAGCAGCTTAGAGTTGGGCACTGAAGCCTTCTTT.